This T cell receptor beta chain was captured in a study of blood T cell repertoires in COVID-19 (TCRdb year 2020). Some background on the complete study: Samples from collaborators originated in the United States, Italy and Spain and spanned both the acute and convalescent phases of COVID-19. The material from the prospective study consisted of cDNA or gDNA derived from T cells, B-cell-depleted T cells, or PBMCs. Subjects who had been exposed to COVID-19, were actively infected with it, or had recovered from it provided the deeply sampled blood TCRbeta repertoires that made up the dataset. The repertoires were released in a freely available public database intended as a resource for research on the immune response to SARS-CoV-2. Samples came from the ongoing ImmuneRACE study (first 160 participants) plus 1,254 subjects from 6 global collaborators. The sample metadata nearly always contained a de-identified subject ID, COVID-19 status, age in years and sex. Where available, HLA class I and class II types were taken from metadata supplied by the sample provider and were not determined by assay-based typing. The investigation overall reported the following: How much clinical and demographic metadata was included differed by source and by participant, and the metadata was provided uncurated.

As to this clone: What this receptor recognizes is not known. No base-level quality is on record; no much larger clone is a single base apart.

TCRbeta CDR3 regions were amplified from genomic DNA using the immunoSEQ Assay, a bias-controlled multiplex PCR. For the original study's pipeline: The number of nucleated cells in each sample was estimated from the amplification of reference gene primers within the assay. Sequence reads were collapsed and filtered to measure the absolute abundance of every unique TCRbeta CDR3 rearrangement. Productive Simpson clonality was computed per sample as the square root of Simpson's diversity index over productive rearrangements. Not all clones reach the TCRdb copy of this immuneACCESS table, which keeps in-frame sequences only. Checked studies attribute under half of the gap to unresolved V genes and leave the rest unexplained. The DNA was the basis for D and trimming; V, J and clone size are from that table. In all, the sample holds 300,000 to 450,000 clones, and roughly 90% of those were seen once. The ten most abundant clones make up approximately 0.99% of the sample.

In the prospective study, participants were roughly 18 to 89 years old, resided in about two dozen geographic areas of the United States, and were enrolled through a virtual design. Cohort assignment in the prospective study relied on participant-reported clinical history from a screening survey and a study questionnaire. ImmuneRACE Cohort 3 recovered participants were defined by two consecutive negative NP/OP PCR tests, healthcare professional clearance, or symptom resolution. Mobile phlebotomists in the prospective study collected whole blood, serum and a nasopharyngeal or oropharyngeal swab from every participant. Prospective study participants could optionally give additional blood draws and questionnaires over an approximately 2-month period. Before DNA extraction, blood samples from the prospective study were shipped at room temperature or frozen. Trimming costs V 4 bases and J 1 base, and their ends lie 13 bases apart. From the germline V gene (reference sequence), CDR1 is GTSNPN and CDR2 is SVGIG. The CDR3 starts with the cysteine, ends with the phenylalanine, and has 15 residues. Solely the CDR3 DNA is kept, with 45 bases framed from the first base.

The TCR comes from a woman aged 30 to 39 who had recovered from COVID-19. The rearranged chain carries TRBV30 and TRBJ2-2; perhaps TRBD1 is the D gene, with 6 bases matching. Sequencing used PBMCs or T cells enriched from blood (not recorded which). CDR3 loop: CAWNLGRGNTGELFF. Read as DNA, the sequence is TGTGCCTGGAATCTCGGCAGGGGGAACACCGGGGAGCTGTTTTTT. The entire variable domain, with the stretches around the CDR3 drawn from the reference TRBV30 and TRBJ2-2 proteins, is SQTIHQWPATLVQPVGSPLSLECTVEGTSNPNLYWYRQAAGRGLQLLFYSVGIGQISSEVPQNLSASRPQDRQFILSSKKLLLSDSGFYLCAWNLGRGNTGELFFGEGSRLTVL.